Given below is one TCR beta chain in context. This sample is drawn from a study of technical replicates of blood from several donors. V shed 6 bases and J shed 6 bases, with 11 bases lying between them. CDR3 size: 12 residues. Germline-derived CDR1 and CDR2 are SNHLY and FYNNEI. TCRdb's table, derived via immunoSEQ multiplex PCR, lists solely in-frame clones and lacks some. This sample has about 70,000 clones, with about 90% found just once. The receptor was isolated from a human donor in good health. Some clones in this sample may be carry-over from other donors' samples. The chain carries TRBV2 and TRBJ1-2; tentatively, D is TRBD1 (6 bases). Material: PBMCs. Here the CDR3 reads CASRSQGHGYTF. CDR3 sequence (DNA): TGTGCCAGCAGATCACAGGGCCATGGCTACACCTTC.